Listed below are T cell receptor beta chains from one sample, sequenced in a study of blood T cell repertoires in COVID-19. Assay used: immunoSEQ multiplex PCR; TCRdb lists only in-frame clones, some missing. This table has about 190,000 clones, about four fifths appearing once. The sequenced sample was peripheral blood. The receptors were gathered from a man aged 60 to 69 with acute or convalescent COVID-19. CDR3s include the opening cysteine and the closing phenylalanine or tryptophan. The D gene is left open where the match is weak. Expanded clones are given a class, and other clones once, few, many or no size at all.

d_call cdr3_length clone_size j_call v_call cdr3_aa cdr3_nt
NA 11 NA TRBJ2-1 TRBV6-2/TRBV6-3 CASSPQIEQFF TGTGCCAGCAGCCCACAGATAGAGCAGTTCTTC
NA 15 once TRBJ1-2 TRBV7-9 CASSLDGGVNYGYTF TGTGCCAGCAGCTTGGACGGGGGGGTAAACTATGGCTACACCTTC
TRBD2 13 NA TRBJ2-7 TRBV20-1 CSASWREPYEQYF TGCAGTGCTAGTTGGCGGGAGCCCTACGAGCAGTACTTC
NA 16 NA TRBJ1-5 TRBV5-4 CASSLGFRHSNQPQHF TGTGCCAGCAGCTTGGGTTTTAGACATAGCAATCAGCCCCAGCATTTT
NA 13 NA TRBJ2-1 TRBV6-6 CAATSSGYNEQFF TGTGCCGCGACGTCCAGCGGCTACAATGAGCAGTTCTTC
NA 16 NA TRBJ2-1 TRBV7-3 CASSPGRGRDPDEQFF TGTGCCAGCAGCCCCGGTCGTGGGCGGGACCCGGATGAGCAGTTCTTC
NA 14 few TRBJ2-5 TRBV10-1 CASSESSGQETQYF TGCGCCAGCAGTGAATCCTCGGGACAAGAGACCCAGTACTTC
NA 17 NA TRBJ1-1 TRBV11-3 CASSLRQGWRKNSEAFF TGTGCCAGCAGCTTACGGCAGGGATGGCGGAAGAACTCTGAAGCTTTCTTT
NA 17 NA TRBJ1-5 TRBV6-2/TRBV6-3 CASSMRTGQGSNQPQHF TGTGCCAGCAGCATGAGGACCGGGCAGGGTAGCAATCAGCCCCAGCATTTT
TRBD2 14 NA TRBJ2-2 TRBV19 CASSPREVYGELFF TGTGCCAGTAGTCCCCGGGAGGTATACGGGGAGCTGTTTTTT
NA 13 once TRBJ2-1 TRBV7-2 CASSSDRGHEQFF TGTGCCAGCAGCTCGGACAGAGGCCATGAGCAGTTCTTC
NA 14 NA TRBJ2-1 TRBV7-2 CASSSGIYYNEQFF TGTGCCAGCAGCTCAGGGATATACTACAATGAGCAGTTCTTC
TRBD1 15 few TRBJ2-2 TRBV3-1/TRBV3-2 CASSHGQGRTGELFF TGTGCCAGCAGCCACGGACAGGGACGCACCGGGGAGCTGTTTTTT
TRBD1 14 NA TRBJ2-1 TRBV6-2/TRBV6-3 CASSVTGTEGLQFF TGTGCCAGCAGCGTCACCGGGACAGAGGGCCTGCAGTTCTTC
TRBD2 16 NA TRBJ2-1 TRBV15 CATSRGASGGSYEQFF TGTGCCACCAGCAGGGGGGCTAGCGGGGGGTCATATGAGCAGTTCTTC
TRBD2 18 NA TRBJ2-1 TRBV9 CASSREGGRAASYNEQFF TGTGCCAGCAGCCGCGAGGGCGGGAGGGCGGCTTCCTACAATGAGCAGTTCTTC
NA 15 once TRBJ1-1 TRBV18 CASSPLGLGNTEAFF TGTGCCAGCTCACCACTAGGACTGGGGAACACTGAAGCTTTCTTT
TRBD1 15 NA TRBJ1-2 TRBV15 CATSPHRGPGYGYTF TGTGCCACCAGCCCCCACAGGGGGCCGGGCTATGGCTACACCTTC
NA 15 NA TRBJ1-5 TRBV10-3 CAISGDTYSNQPQHF TGTGCCATCAGTGGCGACACTTATAGCAATCAGCCCCAGCATTTT
NA 16 NA TRBJ2-3 TRBV7-3 CASSRRAGASTDTQYF TGTGCCAGCAGTCGAAGGGCGGGGGCCAGCACAGATACGCAGTATTTT
TRBD2 19 once TRBJ2-7 TRBV28 CASSTSGTSGWISQYEQYF TGTGCCAGCAGTACGTCCGGGACTAGCGGGTGGATCAGTCAGTACGAGCAGTACTTC
NA 14 NA TRBJ2-7 TRBV19 CASSIGAGTYEQYF TGTGCCAGTAGTATAGGAGCAGGTACCTACGAGCAGTACTTC
TRBD2 16 NA TRBJ2-3 TRBV4-3 CASSQDQGGGVDTQYF TGCGCCAGCAGTCAAGATCAGGGCGGGGGGGTAGATACGCAGTATTTT
NA 14 NA TRBJ2-2 TRBV5-6 CASSLAGNTGELFF TGTGCCAGCAGCTTGGCAGGGAACACCGGGGAGCTGTTTTTT
TRBD1 14 NA TRBJ1-2 TRBV19 CASSIGTGRYGYTF TGTGCCAGTAGTATCGGGACAGGCCGCTATGGCTACACCTTC
NA 12 NA TRBJ1-2 TRBV6-5 CAIVRGLAGYTF TGTGCCATCGTCAGGGGATTAGCTGGCTACACCTTC
NA 13 NA TRBJ1-4 TRBV12-3/TRBV12-4 CASSFTGNEKLFF TGTGCCAGCAGTTTCACAGGGAATGAAAAACTGTTTTTT
NA 12 NA TRBJ2-3 TRBV10-3 CAISEEADTQYF TGTGCCATCAGTGAAGAGGCAGATACGCAGTATTTT
TRBD2 15 NA TRBJ2-2 TRBV7-3 CASSFGLAGTGELFF TGTGCCAGCAGCTTTGGACTAGCGGGAACCGGGGAGCTGTTTTTT
NA 16 NA TRBJ2-3 TRBV10-1 CASSALYVGGTDTQYF TGCGCCAGCAGTGCGCTTTATGTAGGGGGCACAGATACGCAGTATTTT
NA 14 NA TRBJ2-7 TRBV5-8 CASSSSGVEDEQYF TGTGCCAGCAGCTCGTCGGGGGTAGAGGACGAGCAGTACTTC
NA 12 NA TRBJ1-1 TRBV7-9 CASSLDNLEAFF TGTGCCAGCAGCTTAGATAACCTGGAGGCTTTCTTT
TRBD1 15 NA TRBJ2-1 TRBV7-9 CASIATGPTVTAQFF TGTGCCAGCATCGCGACAGGGCCTACGGTAACGGCTCAGTTCTTC
NA 12 NA TRBJ1-2 TRBV6-2/TRBV6-3 CASSYSSYGYTF TGTGCCAGCAGTTATTCTTCCTATGGCTACACCTTC
NA 15 NA TRBJ1-3 TRBV6-6 CASSRLSGSGNTIYF TGTGCCAGCAGCCGCCTATCAGGGTCTGGAAACACCATATATTTT
TRBD2 17 NA TRBJ2-4 TRBV9 CASSRGGTSGTRMIQYF TGTGCCAGCAGCCGGGGGGGGACTAGCGGGACCCGGATGATTCAGTACTTC
TRBD2 14 NA TRBJ2-5 TRBV6-2/TRBV6-3 CASSYSQRGETQYF TGTGCCAGCAGTTATTCCCAGCGGGGGGAGACCCAGTACTTC
TRBD1 17 NA TRBJ1-6 TRBV7-6 CASSSGQGAGYNSPLHF TGTGCCAGCAGCTCAGGACAGGGGGCAGGGTATAATTCACCCCTCCACTTT
TRBD2 16 NA TRBJ2-1 TRBV27 CASSLSSGSLDNEQFF TGTGCCAGCAGTCTATCGAGCGGGAGCCTTGACAATGAGCAGTTCTTC
NA 12 NA TRBJ2-7 TRBV18 CASSLAKYEQYF TGTGCCAGCTCACTCGCTAAATACGAGCAGTACTTC
NA 14 NA TRBJ1-4 TRBV7-2 CASSEGWAGEKLFF TGTGCCAGCAGTGAGGGCTGGGCTGGTGAAAAACTGTTTTTT
TRBD1 15 NA TRBJ1-1 TRBV19 CASSIDRTGGTEAFF TGTGCCAGTAGTATAGATAGGACAGGGGGCACTGAAGCTTTCTTT